This entry lists 10 T cell receptor beta chains sequenced from one sample in a study of cytomegalovirus exposure and HLA in healthy donors (dated by TCRdb to about 2017). The method behind the library was the immunoSEQ multiplex PCR assay. The multiplex PCR relied on a mix of 60 forward primers for TCR Vbeta segments and 13 reverse primers for TCR Jbeta segments. As stored in TCRdb, this immuneACCESS dataset retains in-frame rearrangements with V and J assigned. A fraction of the clones does not appear; measured against another copy, unresolved V genes explain less than half of the discrepancy, and the remainder lacks a known reason. For this sample there are around 150,000 clones; roughly 79% appear just once. Clones ranked in the top ten supply 1.5% to 2% of the sample. The sequencing sample was made of PBMCs. These receptors were obtained from a woman aged 25 to 45 in good health and CMV-seronegative.

The rearrangement links TRBV19 to TRBJ1-2; weak D call: TRBD1 (5 bases). Trimming removed 5 bases from V and 7 bases from J, with 26 bases in between. The CDR3 consists of 17 residues. The germline V gene has CDR1 LNHDA and CDR2 SQIVND (reference sequence). The CDR3 DNA reads TGTGCCAGTAGTTTCGCAGGGCCCCCCATCCGATCTAGTGGCTACACCTTC. Amino acids: CASSFAGPPIRSSGYTF.

The sample holds one count of this clone. The chain couples TRBV5-4 to TRBJ1-2; D not certain. The CDR3 is 16 amino acids. CDR1 SGHNT and CDR2 YYREEE come from the germline V gene (reference sequence). Trimming shortened V by 0 bases and J by 8 bases, and 20 bases separated the two germline ends. Here the CDR3 DNA reads TGTGCCAGCAGCTTGGCGGGGATGGGCCTATCGGGGGGCTACACCTTC. This codes for CASSLAGMGLSGGYTF.

This chain uses TRBV5-4 with TRBJ2-3, with TRBD2 identical over 7 bases. There are 13 residues in the CDR3. The germline V gene has CDR1 SGHNT and CDR2 YYREEE (reference sequence). Unmatched junction bases numbered 7, after V lost 1 base and J lost 11 bases. The CDR3 protein is CASSLIVGGKQYF. The DNA of the CDR3 is TGTGCCAGCAGCTTGATAGTGGGGGGGAAGCAGTATTTT.

V and J are TRBV5-4 and TRBJ2-3, with D tentatively TRBD2 (6 bases). The V end was cut by 3 bases, the J end by 4 bases, with 18 bases between. The CDR3 has 16 residues. Germline-derived CDR1 and CDR2 are SGHNT and YYREEE (reference sequence). The CDR3 spells CASSSGAGRGADTQYF. CDR3 in DNA: TGTGCCAGCAGCTCGGGTGCGGGGCGCGGGGCAGATACGCAGTATTTT.

CDR3 sequence (DNA): TGTGCCAGCAGCCCTGCGACAGGGGGCGCGGTTCAGCCCCAGCATTTT. Amino acids: CASSPATGGAVQPQHF. V is TRBV5-5 and J is TRBJ1-5, with 10 bases fitting TRBD1. Germline V gene data show CDR1 as SGHKS and CDR2 as YYEKEE (reference sequence). The CDR3 length is 16 residues. Trimming took 4 bases from V and 6 from J; bases not matched to a gene: 10.

V is TRBV6-1 and J is TRBJ2-3, with a weak D call TRBD1 (6 bases). This CDR3 region has 14 residues. The V end was cut by 8 bases, the J end by 6 bases, with 18 bases between. The V gene's germline CDR1 is MNHNS and CDR2 SASEGT. The chain's CDR3 is CASGGGRAEDTQYF. Written as DNA, the CDR3 is TGTGCCAGCGGGGGCGGCAGGGCGGAGGATACGCAGTATTTT.

The V call is TRBV2, the J call TRBJ2-1; 7 bases fit TRBD2. V shed 7 bases, J shed 3 bases, and the junction held 18 bases outside the gene matches. The V gene's germline CDR1 is SNHLY and CDR2 FYNNEI. CDR3 length equals 18 residues. The CDR3 is CASTSIEGRGPNYNEQFF. The CDR3, as DNA: TGTGCCAGCACATCAATCGAGGGGAGGGGTCCCAACTACAATGAGCAGTTCTTC.

The chain combines TRBV18 with TRBJ1-2; TRBD1 matches 7 bases. The ends lost 5 bases at V and 8 bases at J; junction bases unmatched: 8. Germline lookup yields CDR1 KGHSH and CDR2 LQKENI. This CDR3 has 13 amino acids. For the CDR3, the DNA is TGTGCCAGCTCAAGCGGACAGGTCGGAGGCTACACCTTC. Translation gives CASSSGQVGGYTF.

The CDR3 DNA sequence: TGTGCCATCAGTGAGATGGCAGAAGTTAACACTGAAGCTTTCTTT. This encodes CAISEMAEVNTEAFF. The chain recombines TRBV10-3 with TRBJ1-1; D is uncertain. The germline V gene encodes CDR1 ENHRY and CDR2 SYGVKD. The CDR3 has 15 amino acids. Trimming pared 2 bases from V and 2 bases from J, leaving 12 bases between.

The V gene is TRBV7-2, the J gene TRBJ2-2; 7 nucleotides line up with TRBD1. V lost 6 bases and J lost 5; bases outside the gene matches: 6. The CDR3 is 14 residues long. CDR1 SGHTA and CDR2 FQGNSA come from the germline V gene. The CDR3 coding sequence is TGTGCCAGCAGAAGGGACAGAGGGACCGGGGAGCTGTTTTTT. Residues: CASRRDRGTGELFF.